This TCR beta chain was profiled in a study of shared clonotypes between healthy human individuals. Across the study: A couple of women and a few men aged 18 to 49 served as donors.

Produced via immunoSEQ multiplex PCR; TCRdb's table is partial and in-frame only. The repertoire holds 180,000 or so clones, with 90% to 95% as singletons. The V gene lost 2 bases and the J gene lost 6 bases, with 5 bases spanning the gap. CDR3 length: 12 residues. The germline CDR1 and CDR2 sequences are SEHNR and FQNEAQ (reference sequence). V and J are TRBV7-9 and TRBJ1-5; the D is unclear. Sequenced input: naive CD4+ T cells sorted from blood. As to subset: CD45RA+ positively selected. This clonotype was sampled from a woman aged 25 to 39 in good health. The CDR3 coding sequence is TGTGCCAGCAGCTTAATCGGTCAGCCCCAGCATTTT. It codes for CASSLIGQPQHF.